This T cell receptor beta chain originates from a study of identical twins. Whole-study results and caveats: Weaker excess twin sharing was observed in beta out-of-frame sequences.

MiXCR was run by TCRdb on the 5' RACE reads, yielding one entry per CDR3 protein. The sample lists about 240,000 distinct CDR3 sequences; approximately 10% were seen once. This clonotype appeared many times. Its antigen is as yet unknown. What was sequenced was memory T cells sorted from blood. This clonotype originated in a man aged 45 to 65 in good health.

The CDR3 is CASKFSRTGASYEQYF. The CDR3 DNA reads TGTGCCAGCAAGTTTAGTAGAACCGGAGCCTCCTACGAGCAGTACTTC. V and J are TRBV28 and TRBJ2-7; the D is unclear. The CDR3 extends over 16 amino acids. With 7 bases removed from V and 0 bases from J, the gap between germline ends came to 19 bases. Looked up from germline, CDR1 is MDHEN and CDR2 is SYDVKM.